This TCR beta chain was sequenced in a study of shared clonotypes between healthy human individuals. Study observations and caveats: All-four-donor shared clonotypes had higher generation probabilities than non-shared clonotypes did. In a handful of donors, around 5% of naive CD4 clonotypes appeared in common. With few donors, the genetic and exposure-history diversity represented was limited.

Remarks on this clone: Its antigen is still unknown.

Libraries were prepared by immunoSEQ multiplex PCR; TCRdb keeps only in-frame clonotypes and omits some of them. The profile shows around 2.5 million clones, 90% to 95% of them singletons. The CDR3 extends over 16 amino acids. Trimming at V came to 1 base and at J to 9 bases, leaving 11 bases not matched to a gene. The germline CDR1 and CDR2 sequences are KGHSH and LQKENI. A split of CD4+ cells into CD45RA+ naive and CD45RA-negative memory subsets was performed. Material for sequencing was naive CD4+ T cells from PBMCs. Subset here: CD45RA+ positively selected. The rearrangement links TRBV18 to TRBJ2-1, with 8 bases matching TRBD2. The clonotype was recovered from a man between 18 and 29 years old in good health. Some clones in this sample may be carry-over from other donors' samples. The chain's CDR3 is CASSPQIAGTSSEQFF. The CDR3 nucleotides read TGTGCCAGCTCACCACAAATTGCGGGGACTAGTAGTGAGCAGTTCTTC.